This TCR beta chain comes out of a study of T cells in Graves' hyperthyroidism and ophthalmopathy. Study at large: Peripheral blood was drawn at first diagnosis, prior to all treatment.

Study-level points and caveats: Most expanded thyroid clonotypes above 0.001 recurred in blood. Model predictions of ophthalmopathy came a median roughly 6.7 months before onset. A model of 13 V-J pairs discriminated ophthalmopathy from stable hyperthyroidism.

Germline V lookup: CDR1 SEHNR, CDR2 FQNEAQ (reference sequence). Trimming stripped 6 bases from V and 1 base from J, with 9 bases between. The CDR3 loop spans 13 amino acids. Only a few counts were recorded for this clonotype. What it recognizes is unknown. Authors of the study amplified TCR beta CDR3 regions from RNA transcripts. Primed by the HTBI set, a first-round RT-PCR was run on the TCR CDR3. TCRdb re-called the multiplex PCR reads through MiXCR, storing one row per CDR3 protein. The sample lists roughly 400,000 distinct CDR3 sequences, about an eighth occurring once. The source is a man aged 50-59 years with Graves' ophthalmopathy. The sample comprised blood. This chain links TRBV7-9 with TRBJ1-1; D gene ambiguous. CDR3 in amino acids: CASRTNGNTEAFF. The CDR3 nucleotides read TGTGCCAGCAGAACTAACGGGAACACTGAAGCTTTCTTT.